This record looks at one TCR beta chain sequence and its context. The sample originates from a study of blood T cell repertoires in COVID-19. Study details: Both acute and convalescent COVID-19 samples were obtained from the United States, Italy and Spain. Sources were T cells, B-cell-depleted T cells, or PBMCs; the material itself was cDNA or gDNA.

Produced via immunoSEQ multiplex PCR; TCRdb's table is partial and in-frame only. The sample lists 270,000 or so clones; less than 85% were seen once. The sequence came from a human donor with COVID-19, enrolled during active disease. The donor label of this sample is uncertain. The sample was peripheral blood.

The CDR3: CASSQEPSGQVEQYF. The DNA of the CDR3 is TGTGCCAGCAGCCAAGAACCTAGCGGGCAGGTGGAGCAGTACTTC. V usage is TRBV3-1 (or the pseudogene TRBV3-2) and J usage is TRBJ2-7; 8 bases fit TRBD2. Germline V gene lookup returns CDR1 LGHDT and CDR2 YNNKEL (reference sequence). The V gene end was trimmed by 0 bases and the J gene end by 7 bases; junction bases not matched to a gene: 8. There are 15 residues in the CDR3.